This TCR beta chain was profiled in a study of T cell repertoires in cytomegalovirus infection. On the study more broadly: CMV epitopes in the study were HLA-C-restricted (recently identified) and HLA-B-restricted (well studied). Indicated by public TCR beta signatures were CMV infection and matching HLA type.

About this clonotype itself: Its antigen is as yet unknown.

This CDR3 has 15 amino acids. The V end lost 3 bases, the J end lost 0 bases, and 6 bases lay between the germline ends. From germline, CDR1 is LNHDA and CDR2 SQIVND (reference sequence). Study-wide results and limits: Dominating the ex vivo response were HLA-C-restricted CMV-specific TCR beta clonotypes.

MiXCR, applied by TCRdb to the reads, yields one record per CDR3 protein. Of a few hundred thousand distinct CDR3 sequences in the sample, approximately 40% were seen once. The material was cultured PBMCs, obtained from culture after CMV antigen stimulation. This chain connects TRBV19 to TRBJ2-6; D gene ambiguous. The clonotype originates from a human donor in good health (CMV status not recorded). Some clones in this sample may be carry-over from other donors' samples. In DNA form, the CDR3 reads TGTGCCAGTAGTATCCACCTCTCTGGGGCCAACGTCCTGACTTTC. Residues: CASSIHLSGANVLTF.